The rows below give T cell receptor beta chains drawn from one sample of a study of graft-versus-host responses after intestinal transplantation. The assay was immunoSEQ multiplex PCR, and TCRdb's table has in-frame clones only and misses some. The table has tens of thousands of clones, about nine tenths seen once. These receptors have no identified antigens. This sample comprised unstimulated CD8+ T cells sorted from spleen or lymph node cells, obtained before intestinal transplant. The receptors were gathered from a human donor who received an intestinal transplant. CDR3s include the opening cysteine and the closing phenylalanine or tryptophan. D genes are given only for firm matches. Some rows mark clone size as missing; the rest say once, few, many or name a class of expanded clone.

v_call,j_call,d_call,clone_size,cdr3_aa,cdr3_nt
TRBV27,TRBJ2-7,TRBD2,-,CASSLREGPGEQYF,TGTGCCAGCAGTCTACGGGAGGGCCCGGGCGAGCAGTACTTC
TRBV6-1,TRBJ2-3,TRBD1,-,CASSQGAQGTDTQYF,TGTGCCAGCAGTCAGGGGGCGCAGGGCACAGATACGCAGTATTTT
TRBV10-2,TRBJ2-1,TRBD2,-,CATGTSPRGNEQFF,TGCGCCACCGGGACTAGTCCCAGGGGTAATGAGCAGTTCTTC
TRBV4-1,TRBJ2-5,-,once,CASSQAGTEQETQYF,TGCGCCAGCAGCCAAGCCGGGACTGAACAAGAGACCCAGTACTTC
TRBV13,TRBJ2-2,TRBD2,-,CASSFFVGASGTNTGELFF,TGTGCCAGCAGCTTCTTTGTAGGGGCTAGCGGAACTAACACCGGGGAGCTGTTTTTT
TRBV5-1,TRBJ1-1,-,-,CASTIPGNTEAFF,TGCGCCAGCACCATTCCGGGGAACACTGAAGCTTTCTTT
TRBV7-9,TRBJ2-3,-,-,CASSFGPLAPDTQYF,TGTGCCAGCAGCTTTGGCCCGCTAGCCCCAGATACGCAGTATTTT
TRBV6-6,TRBJ1-2,-,-,CASSYSLNYGYTF,TGTGCCAGCAGTTACTCTCTGAACTATGGCTACACCTTC
TRBV27,TRBJ1-2,-,-,CASSGVDGNYGYTF,TGTGCCAGCAGTGGAGTGGACGGGAACTATGGCTACACCTTC
TRBV30,TRBJ2-7,-,-,CAWSVLGHSYEQYF,TGTGCCTGGAGTGTACTTGGACACTCCTACGAGCAGTACTTC
TRBV28,TRBJ1-5,-,-,CASSFLGGTTQPQHF,TGTGCCAGCAGTTTTCTGGGGGGCACGACTCAGCCCCAGCATTTT
TRBV9,TRBJ1-1,TRBD1,-,CASSPIGQGVEAFF,TGTGCCAGCAGCCCCATCGGACAGGGTGTTGAAGCTTTCTTT
TRBV4-1,TRBJ2-1,-,once,CASSHQGSGYEQFF,TGCGCCAGCAGCCACCAGGGTAGTGGGTATGAGCAGTTCTTC
TRBV6-1,TRBJ1-2,-,-,CASSLMGGGYTF,TGTGCCAGCAGTCTAATGGGCGGTGGCTACACCTTC
TRBV6-6,TRBJ1-6,TRBD1,few,CASTILTGENSPLHF,TGTGCCAGCACCATCCTTACAGGGGAGAATTCACCCCTCCACTTT
TRBV7-9,TRBJ2-7,-,-,CASSTRDLNSYEQYF,TGTGCCAGCAGCACCCGGGACTTAAACTCCTACGAGCAGTACTTC